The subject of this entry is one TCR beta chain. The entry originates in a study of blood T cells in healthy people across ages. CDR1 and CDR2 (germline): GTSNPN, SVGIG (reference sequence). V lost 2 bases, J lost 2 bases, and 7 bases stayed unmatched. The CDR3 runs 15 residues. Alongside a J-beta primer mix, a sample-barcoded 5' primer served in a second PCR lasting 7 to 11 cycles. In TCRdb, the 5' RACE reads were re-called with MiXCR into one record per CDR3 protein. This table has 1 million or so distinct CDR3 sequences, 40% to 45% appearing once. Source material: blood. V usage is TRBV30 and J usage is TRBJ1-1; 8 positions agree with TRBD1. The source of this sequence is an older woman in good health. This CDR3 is CAWSNSGQGNTEAFF. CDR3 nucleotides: TGTGCCTGGAGTAACTCAGGACAGGGAAACACTGAAGCTTTCTTT.